This T cell receptor (beta chain) was found in a study of chemoradiotherapy in HPV16-positive cancers. Findings and limits, study-wide: Non-HPV-specific T cells did not expand in tumors during treatment, whereas candidate HPV-specific clones and E7-related motifs did.

CDR3 size: 15 residues. V lost 0 bases, J lost 1 base, and 0 bases stayed unmatched. The germline CDR1 and CDR2 sequences are SGHRS and YFSETQ. The repertoire was sequenced with immunoSEQ multiplex PCR; TCRdb's copy has only in-frame clones and lacks some. Found here are tens of thousands of clones, 89% of them singletons; the top ten hold 3% to 4%. As concerns this clone: Its target is unknown.

This sequence joins TRBV5-1 and TRBJ1-5; 8 nucleotides agree with TRBD1. The receptor was isolated from a human donor with HPV-associated anogenital cancer. The sequencing used blood, collected from a patient who underwent chemoradiotherapy. The CDR3: CASSLGTGSNQPQHF. The CDR3 coding sequence is TGCGCCAGCAGCTTGGGGACAGGGAGCAATCAGCCCCAGCATTTT.